This T cell receptor (beta chain) was identified in a study of shared clonotypes between healthy human individuals. The V end lost 3 bases, the J end lost 3 bases, and 9 bases lay between the germline ends. This CDR3 has 14 residues. CDR1 is LNHDA, CDR2 SQIVND, per germline (reference sequence). The method was immunoSEQ multiplex PCR; TCRdb's version includes in-frame clones alone and lacks a portion of them. The sample shows hundreds of thousands of clones, approximately 97% of them seen only once. The sample comprised naive CD4+ T cells sorted from blood. Subset noted: CD45RA+ positively selected. This clonotype was obtained from a woman in her thirties in good health. The chain carries TRBV19 and TRBJ2-1, with D hard to call. CDR3 sequence: CASSMERDYNEQFF. In DNA, the CDR3 is TGTGCCAGTAGTATGGAAAGGGACTACAATGAGCAGTTCTTC.